A selection of T cell receptor beta chains follows, all from one sample in a study of blood T cell repertoires in COVID-19. TCRdb keeps only in-frame clones here, not all; method: immunoSEQ multiplex PCR. This table holds 100,000 to 150,000 clones, around nine tenths found once. The sequenced sample consisted of peripheral blood. Every receptor here comes from a woman older than 75 with acute or convalescent COVID-19. Each CDR3 is given with its conserved first and last residue. The order of the fields is V gene, J gene, D gene, clone size, CDR3 DNA, CDR3 protein. D genes are given only for firm matches. Expanded clones are given a class, and other clones once, few, many or no size at all.

v_gene: TRBV5-4
j_gene: TRBJ1-2
d_gene: .
abundance: .
CDR3nt: TGTGCCAGCAGCTCACCGCAGGGTAACTATGGCTACACCTTC
CDR3aa: CASSSPQGNYGYTF

v_gene: TRBV25-1
j_gene: TRBJ1-3
d_gene: TRBD1
abundance: .
CDR3nt: TGTGCCAGCAGCCCTACAGGGGTGCGCTCTGGAAACACCATATATTTT
CDR3aa: CASSPTGVRSGNTIYF

v_gene: TRBV27
j_gene: TRBJ1-4
d_gene: .
abundance: .
CDR3nt: TGTGCCAGCAGTCTCCACCCCGGGACACAAGAAAAACTGTTTTTT
CDR3aa: CASSLHPGTQEKLFF

v_gene: TRBV5-1
j_gene: TRBJ2-3
d_gene: .
abundance: .
CDR3nt: TGCGCCAGCAGCTTGGCTATCGTCGGGAGAGATACGCAGTATTTT
CDR3aa: CASSLAIVGRDTQYF

v_gene: TRBV4-3
j_gene: TRBJ2-5
d_gene: .
abundance: .
CDR3nt: TGCGCCAGCAGCCGCGGCGGGACGAAGATCGGTGAGACCCAGTACTTC
CDR3aa: CASSRGGTKIGETQYF

v_gene: TRBV19
j_gene: TRBJ2-7
d_gene: .
abundance: .
CDR3nt: TGTGCCAGTAGTCCCAAGGGAGCGGGCGGGTCCTACGAGCAGTACTTC
CDR3aa: CASSPKGAGGSYEQYF

v_gene: TRBV27
j_gene: TRBJ1-6
d_gene: .
abundance: .
CDR3nt: TGTGCCAGCAGTACAGTTGGCTGGAATTCACCCCTCCACTTT
CDR3aa: CASSTVGWNSPLHF

v_gene: TRBV6-5
j_gene: TRBJ1-2
d_gene: .
abundance: .
CDR3nt: TGTGCCAGCAGTCTGGAGGGAAAGTATGGCTACACCTTC
CDR3aa: CASSLEGKYGYTF

v_gene: TRBV9
j_gene: TRBJ2-2
d_gene: .
abundance: .
CDR3nt: TGTGCCAGCAGCGTACGAGGAGGCACCGGGGAGCTGTTTTTT
CDR3aa: CASSVRGGTGELFF

v_gene: TRBV9
j_gene: TRBJ1-1
d_gene: TRBD1
abundance: .
CDR3nt: TGTGCCAGCAGCGTAGTCCCGACAGGGGGCACTGAAGCTTTCTTT
CDR3aa: CASSVVPTGGTEAFF

v_gene: TRBV5-1
j_gene: TRBJ2-1
d_gene: TRBD2
abundance: .
CDR3nt: TGCGCCAGCAGCACTCGGACTAGCGGGATATTTAGTGGTGAGCAGTTCTTC
CDR3aa: CASSTRTSGIFSGEQFF

v_gene: TRBV7-2
j_gene: TRBJ2-5
d_gene: .
abundance: .
CDR3nt: TGTGCCAGCAGCTTACTCGAAGAGACCCAGTACTTC
CDR3aa: CASSLLEETQYF

v_gene: TRBV5-1
j_gene: TRBJ2-3
d_gene: .
abundance: .
CDR3nt: TGCGCCAGCAGCTTTTCCACAGGGTTAGATACGCAGTATTTT
CDR3aa: CASSFSTGLDTQYF

v_gene: TRBV3-1/TRBV3-2
j_gene: TRBJ2-3
d_gene: TRBD2
abundance: .
CDR3nt: TGTGCCAGCAGCCAAACTAGCGGGAGAAAGTCAGATACGCAGTATTTT
CDR3aa: CASSQTSGRKSDTQYF

v_gene: TRBV19
j_gene: TRBJ2-1
d_gene: TRBD2
abundance: .
CDR3nt: TGTGCCAGTAGTCTGGGGACTAGCGGGACAAATGAGCAGTTCTTC
CDR3aa: CASSLGTSGTNEQFF

v_gene: TRBV2
j_gene: TRBJ2-6
d_gene: .
abundance: .
CDR3nt: TGTGCCATCACTGGGGCCAACGTCCTGACTTTC
CDR3aa: CAITGANVLTF

v_gene: TRBV5-4
j_gene: TRBJ1-2
d_gene: .
abundance: .
CDR3nt: TGTGCCAGCAGCTTGGCCAGGGGATTGTTCTATGGCTACACCTTC
CDR3aa: CASSLARGLFYGYTF

v_gene: TRBV5-6
j_gene: TRBJ1-1
d_gene: TRBD1
abundance: .
CDR3nt: TGTGCCAGCAGCCAGCGCCCGGGACAGGGGGCAGGACGGGCTTTCTTT
CDR3aa: CASSQRPGQGAGRAFF

v_gene: TRBV4-1
j_gene: TRBJ2-1
d_gene: .
abundance: few
CDR3nt: TGCGCCAGCAGCGAGGGATACAATGAGCAGTTCTTC
CDR3aa: CASSEGYNEQFF

v_gene: TRBV2
j_gene: TRBJ1-4
d_gene: TRBD1
abundance: .
CDR3nt: TGTGCCAGCAGTGGACAGGGACCCAATGAAAAACTGTTTTTT
CDR3aa: CASSGQGPNEKLFF

v_gene: TRBV13
j_gene: TRBJ1-3
d_gene: .
abundance: .
CDR3nt: TGTGCCAGCAGCCTCGACAGCTCCTCTGGAAACACCATATATTTT
CDR3aa: CASSLDSSSGNTIYF

v_gene: TRBV18
j_gene: TRBJ1-5
d_gene: .
abundance: .
CDR3nt: TGTGCCAGCTCACCAAGGGACAAGGGGGATCAGCCCCAGCATTTT
CDR3aa: CASSPRDKGDQPQHF

v_gene: TRBV19
j_gene: TRBJ2-1
d_gene: .
abundance: .
CDR3nt: TGTGCCAGTAGTACAGGGAGGCTCTACAATGAGCAGTTCTTC
CDR3aa: CASSTGRLYNEQFF

v_gene: TRBV7-2
j_gene: TRBJ2-7
d_gene: .
abundance: few
CDR3nt: TGTGCCAGCAGCGTCGCCTACGAGCAGTACTTC
CDR3aa: CASSVAYEQYF

v_gene: TRBV6-1
j_gene: TRBJ1-2
d_gene: TRBD1
abundance: .
CDR3nt: TGTGCCAGCAGTGAAAACCTTTGGGACAGGGCCTATGGCTACACCTTC
CDR3aa: CASSENLWDRAYGYTF

v_gene: TRBV3-1/TRBV3-2
j_gene: TRBJ1-2
d_gene: .
abundance: once
CDR3nt: TGTGCCAGCAGCCGGCTCGGAGGGGATGGCTACACCTTC
CDR3aa: CASSRLGGDGYTF

v_gene: TRBV5-1
j_gene: TRBJ1-1
d_gene: TRBD1
abundance: .
CDR3nt: TGCGCCAGCAGCTCGGACAGGGTTACTGAAGCTTTCTTT
CDR3aa: CASSSDRVTEAFF

v_gene: TRBV3-1/TRBV3-2
j_gene: TRBJ1-5
d_gene: TRBD1
abundance: few
CDR3nt: TGTGCCAGCAGCCAAGATATGAGGGGGCAAGGTGGGCGCAATCAGCCCCAGCATTTT
CDR3aa: CASSQDMRGQGGRNQPQHF

v_gene: TRBV5-6
j_gene: TRBJ2-7
d_gene: TRBD1
abundance: .
CDR3nt: TGTGCCAGCAGCACCACTACCGGGACAGGGTTCAACGAGCAGTACTTC
CDR3aa: CASSTTTGTGFNEQYF

v_gene: TRBV18
j_gene: TRBJ1-5
d_gene: .
abundance: .
CDR3nt: TGTGCCAGCTCACCTTCGGGCAGGGGTAGCAATCAGCCCCAGCATTTT
CDR3aa: CASSPSGRGSNQPQHF

v_gene: TRBV2
j_gene: TRBJ1-1
d_gene: .
abundance: .
CDR3nt: TGTGCCAGCAGTGGGGGGGATCCCGCTTTCTTT
CDR3aa: CASSGGDPAFF

v_gene: TRBV2
j_gene: TRBJ1-1
d_gene: TRBD1
abundance: .
CDR3nt: TGTGCCAGCAGTACGACAGGGGGGGAGACTGAAGCTTTCTTT
CDR3aa: CASSTTGGETEAFF

v_gene: TRBV7-8
j_gene: TRBJ1-2
d_gene: .
abundance: .
CDR3nt: TGTGCCAGCAGCTTATCGGGGGAATATGGCTACACCTTC
CDR3aa: CASSLSGEYGYTF

v_gene: TRBV11-2
j_gene: TRBJ2-5
d_gene: TRBD2
abundance: many
CDR3nt: TGTGCCAGCAGCCCATTAGCGGGGGGTCAAGAGACCCAGTACTTC
CDR3aa: CASSPLAGGQETQYF

v_gene: TRBV6-2/TRBV6-3
j_gene: TRBJ1-1
d_gene: .
abundance: .
CDR3nt: TGTGCCAGCAGTTCTAGAGGGGGTACCATGAACACTGAAGCTTTCTTT
CDR3aa: CASSSRGGTMNTEAFF

v_gene: TRBV5-4
j_gene: TRBJ2-7
d_gene: .
abundance: .
CDR3nt: TGTGCCAGCAGCGAAAGAGCTTCCCACGAGCAGTACTTC
CDR3aa: CASSERASHEQYF

v_gene: TRBV6-5
j_gene: TRBJ2-7
d_gene: .
abundance: .
CDR3nt: TGTGCCAGCAGTAGGCAGGGGTCCTACGAGCAGTACTTC
CDR3aa: CASSRQGSYEQYF

v_gene: TRBV19
j_gene: TRBJ1-2
d_gene: TRBD1
abundance: .
CDR3nt: TGTGCCAGTTCCGGGACAGGGGGAGGATTCAACTATGGCTACACCTTC
CDR3aa: CASSGTGGGFNYGYTF

v_gene: TRBV20-1
j_gene: TRBJ1-2
d_gene: .
abundance: .
CDR3nt: TGCAGTGCTGGACAGCTGAATGGCTACACCTTC
CDR3aa: CSAGQLNGYTF

v_gene: TRBV19
j_gene: TRBJ2-3
d_gene: .
abundance: .
CDR3nt: TGTGCCAGTAGTTCCAACAGGGCAGATACGCAGTATTTT
CDR3aa: CASSSNRADTQYF

v_gene: TRBV12-3/TRBV12-4
j_gene: TRBJ2-7
d_gene: TRBD1
abundance: .
CDR3nt: TGTGCCAGCAGCCGGGACAGATGGGACGAGCAGTACTTC
CDR3aa: CASSRDRWDEQYF

v_gene: TRBV7-9
j_gene: TRBJ2-1
d_gene: .
abundance: .
CDR3nt: TGTGCCAGCAGCCCGACAGGATACAATGAGCAGTTCTTC
CDR3aa: CASSPTGYNEQFF

v_gene: TRBV5-5
j_gene: TRBJ1-2
d_gene: .
abundance: .
CDR3nt: TGTGCCAGCAGCTTCGGGGGGAACTATGGCTACACCTTC
CDR3aa: CASSFGGNYGYTF

v_gene: TRBV6-4
j_gene: TRBJ1-6
d_gene: .
abundance: .
CDR3nt: TGTGCCAGCGGCAGGGACTACCTATCACCCCTCCACTTT
CDR3aa: CASGRDYLSPLHF

v_gene: TRBV4-3
j_gene: TRBJ2-1
d_gene: .
abundance: .
CDR3nt: TGCGCCAGCAGCCAAAGGGACTTTACGAGCTCCTACAATGAGCAGTTCTTC
CDR3aa: CASSQRDFTSSYNEQFF

v_gene: TRBV5-1
j_gene: TRBJ2-3
d_gene: TRBD1
abundance: once
CDR3nt: TGCGCCAGCAAAGGACAGGGCACAGATACGCAGTATTTT
CDR3aa: CASKGQGTDTQYF

v_gene: TRBV4-2
j_gene: TRBJ1-2
d_gene: .
abundance: .
CDR3nt: TGTGCCAGCAGCCAAGATCTCCCATACGGCAACAGTTATGGCTACACCTTC
CDR3aa: CASSQDLPYGNSYGYTF

v_gene: TRBV2
j_gene: TRBJ2-2
d_gene: TRBD2
abundance: .
CDR3nt: TGTGCCAGCAGTTCCGGGACTAGCGGGAGGGCCGCCGGGGAGCTGTTTTTT
CDR3aa: CASSSGTSGRAAGELFF